This TCR beta chain was captured by sequencing in a study of vaccination and CD4 T cells after COVID-19. Study-level information: Collection of post-COVID samples occurred a median about 100 days after diagnosis, spanning a range of 35 to 161.

The Oncomine TCR Beta short-read assay was applied to DNA of cultured CD4+ T cells. Genomic DNA was drawn out of CD4+ T cells grown in culture. Via MiXCR, TCRdb re-called the PCR reads, giving one row per CDR3 protein. The table has about 7,000 distinct CDR3 sequences, around four fifths seen once. With regard to this clonotype: Its antigen is unidentified.

Treatment here: roughly 10-day PBMC culture with coronavirus spike peptide pools or control peptides (ViraFEST assay). From germline, CDR1 is MNHEY and CDR2 SVGEGT. This CDR3 region has 17 residues. V shed 0 bases, J shed 5 bases, and the junction held 6 bases outside the gene matches. The chain is built from TRBV6-2 or TRBV6-3 and TRBJ2-5, with 13 bases lining up with TRBD2. The sample was CD4+ T cells from blood, cultured in vitro. The source is a human donor who had recovered from COVID-19. The CDR3 protein is CASSYSGLAGARETQYF. The CDR3 DNA reads as TGTGCCAGCAGTTACTCAGGACTAGCGGGAGCGCGGGAGACCCAGTACTTC.